One TCR beta chain is described in this entry. Its antigen is not identified. The data were obtained in a study of CD8 T cells in ankylosing spondylitis. Notes on the study in general: Reactive arthritis synovial fluid and blood previously showed some of these motif variants. Made up of roughly 8 highly homologous variants, a TCR beta motif appeared characteristic of ankylosing spondylitis blood. With a CD8+ phenotype, disease-linked clones were relatively rare in peripheral blood. Matched ankylosing spondylitis synovial fluid reportedly contained a significantly enriched population of disease-linked clones.

Library preparation for TCR beta used quantitative 5'-RACE with molecular barcodes. TCRdb re-called the 5' RACE reads through MiXCR, storing one row per CDR3 protein. Of 450,000 or so distinct CDR3 sequences detected, roughly 26% appear once; the ten largest clones hold 0.89%. The CDR3 has 14 residues. J lost 2 bases, V lost 7 bases, and 5 bases had no gene match. CDR1 SQVTM and CDR2 ANQGSEA come from the germline V gene. The J gene is TRBJ2-2, the V gene TRBV29-1; 9 positions match TRBD2. The sequencing sample was made of blood, either unsorted or a sorted T cell fraction (not recorded which). This TCR came from a male donor with ankylosing spondylitis. CDR3 DNA: TGCAGCGCCTCTAGCGGGGTAAACACCGGGGAGCTGTTTTTT. As protein: CSASSGVNTGELFF.